These 28 T cell receptor beta chains came from one sample sequenced in a study of CD8+ T cells in alopecia areata. TCR sequencing used cDNA made by reverse transcription of extracted RNA. Only in-frame clones appear in the TCRdb table, and some are missing; sequencing was by immunoSEQ multiplex PCR. This sample has hundreds of thousands of clones, with approximately 72% found just once. Noted treatment: oral pan-JAK inhibitor, 5-10 mg twice daily. The sequences come from CD4+ T cells sorted from blood, collected between weeks 43 and 45, from a patient treated with tofacitinib. Receptors originate from a human donor with alopecia areata.

J is TRBJ2-2 and V is TRBV4-3; D is unresolved. From germline, CDR1 is LGHNA and CDR2 YSLEER. V was cut by 3 bases and J by 2 bases, with 7 bases left in between. CDR3 length equals 14 residues. The CDR3 DNA reads TGCGCCAGCAGCCACGGCGTAAACACCGGGGAGCTGTTTTTT. Translation: CASSHGVNTGELFF.

The chain links TRBV9 to TRBJ2-3, with a tentative D call TRBD2 (6 bases). The CDR3 consists of 15 residues. Looked up from germline, CDR1 is SGDLS and CDR2 is YYNGEE. Trimming stripped 2 bases from V and 0 bases from J, with 10 bases between. The CDR3 DNA sequence: TGTGCCAGCAGCGTCGGGGGAGCTAGCACAGATACGCAGTATTTT. Residues: CASSVGGASTDTQYF.

The CDR3 region has the DNA TGTGCCAGCAGTCGAGCGAACACCGGGGAGCTGTTTTTT. Translating gives CASSRANTGELFF. The chain has TRBV27 and TRBJ2-2; no definite D call. The CDR3 spans 13 residues. CDR1 is MNHEY, CDR2 SMNVEV, per germline (reference sequence). Deletions cut 5 bases from V and 0 bases from J, with 4 bases between.

The rearrangement joins TRBV6-5 to TRBJ2-3; D unresolved. The CDR3 is 13 residues long. CDR1 is MNHEY and CDR2 is SVGAGI in the germline V gene. V gave up 6 bases and J gave up 4 bases, with 11 bases separating them. CDR3 DNA: TGTGCCAGCAGGCCCCCACTGGCAGATACGCAGTATTTT. This gives the protein CASRPPLADTQYF.

The CDR3: CSVEAVTYGYTF. Written as DNA, the CDR3 is TGCAGCGTTGAGGCAGTTACGTATGGCTACACCTTC. The chain combines TRBV29-1 with TRBJ1-2; D is uncertain. CDR3 size: 12 residues. Per germline, CDR1 SQVTM and CDR2 ANQGSEA. With 3 bases removed from V and 5 bases from J, the gap between germline ends came to 10 bases.

The chain couples TRBV29-1 to TRBJ2-2; 9 bases match TRBD1. This CDR3 has 16 residues. Germline trimming cut 3 bases from V and 6 bases from J; bases unmatched to any gene: 11. Germline CDR1 is SQVTM and CDR2 is ANQGSEA. This CDR3 is CSVDTLGQGNAGELFF. The CDR3 DNA reads TGCAGCGTTGATACATTGGGACAGGGAAACGCCGGGGAGCTGTTTTTT.

The chain couples TRBV7-9 to TRBJ2-3; 14 nucleotides match TRBD2. The CDR3 runs to 18 residues. Germline CDR1 reads SEHNR; CDR2 reads FQNEAQ (reference sequence). Unmatched junction bases numbered 12, after V lost 5 bases and J lost 5 bases. The CDR3, as DNA: TGTGCCAGCAGCCAAGGGACTAGCGGGGGTCCTTTCAGAGATACGCAGTATTTT. Translated: CASSQGTSGGPFRDTQYF.

The chain couples TRBV29-1 to TRBJ2-1, with TRBD1 as a possible D gene (5 bases). The CDR3 length is 12 residues. V was pared by 4 bases and J by 15 bases, with 19 bases between. The germline gives CDR1 SQVTM, CDR2 ANQGSEA. The CDR3, as DNA: TGCAGCGTTGCGGTCAGGGCAGGTTCGCTGTTCTTC. This encodes CSVAVRAGSLFF.

The V and J genes are TRBV29-1 and TRBJ2-5; D unresolved. The CDR3 loop spans 10 amino acids. Between the trimmed V and J ends, which lost 3 bases and 7 bases, there was a span of 6 bases. Germline CDR1 and CDR2: SQVTM and ANQGSEA. CDR3 sequence reads: CSVDSGTQYF. Here the CDR3 DNA reads TGCAGCGTTGACTCTGGGACCCAGTACTTC. The whole variable domain, remainder taken from reference TRBV29-1 and TRBJ2-5, is SAVISQKPSRDICQRGTSLTIQCQVDSQVTMMFWYRQQPGQSLTLIATANQGSEATYESGFVIDKFPISRPNLTFSTLTVSNMSPEDSSIYLCSVDSGTQYFGPGTRLLVL.

The CDR3, as DNA: TGTGCCACCAGCGGCCTAGGGACAGGACCACGAATCACCTACTTC. Protein product: CATSGLGTGPRITYF. The chain uses TRBV15 and TRBJ2-7, with 8 nucleotides matching TRBD1. The CDR3 consists of 15 residues. Germline V gene data show CDR1 as LNHNV and CDR2 as YYDKDF (reference sequence). The V and J ends lost 5 bases and 13 bases, in that order; junction bases with no gene match: 19.

The rearrangement joins TRBV7-3 to TRBJ2-2; D perhaps matches TRBD2 (5 bases). The germline V gene has CDR1 SGHTA and CDR2 FQGTGA. The CDR3 sequence is 14 residues long. V was cut by 2 bases and J by 8 bases, with 12 bases left in between. DNA of the CDR3: TGTGCCAGCAGCTTAGGCCTAGCTACGGGGGAGCTGTTTTTT. This encodes CASSLGLATGELFF.

The chain employs TRBV29-1 and TRBJ2-5, with D possibly TRBD2 on 6 matching bases. V was pared by 0 bases and J by 7 bases, with 12 bases between. Germline V lookup: CDR1 SQVTM, CDR2 ANQGSEA. This CDR3 has 13 residues. CDR3: CSVEDRRDGTQYF. The CDR3 DNA follows: TGCAGCGTTGAAGATCGGAGGGATGGGACCCAGTACTTC.

In nucleotides, the CDR3 is TGTGCCAGCAGTTACCGGGACAGGGGTTATGGCTACACCTTC. It is translated as CASSYRDRGYGYTF. The genes are TRBV6-5 and TRBJ1-2; 10 bases are shared with TRBD1. From germline, CDR1 is MNHEY and CDR2 SVGAGI. The CDR3 contains 14 residues. V lost 2 bases to trimming and J lost 5 bases; unmatched junction nucleotides: 2.

The rearrangement joins TRBV7-2 to TRBJ2-7; a weak D match, TRBD1 (6 bases). CDR1 SGHTA and CDR2 FQGNSA come from the germline V gene. Trimming stripped 2 bases from V and 3 bases from J, with 11 bases between. The CDR3 has 14 amino acids. CDR3 residues: CASSLKGQNYEQYF. Written as DNA, the CDR3 is TGTGCCAGCAGCTTAAAAGGACAGAACTACGAGCAGTACTTC.

The chain uses TRBV6-1 and TRBJ2-5; 10 bases line up with TRBD2. The CDR3 spans 13 residues. The V gene end was trimmed by 11 bases and the J gene end by 1 base; junction bases not matched to a gene: 4. From germline, CDR1 is MNHNS and CDR2 SASEGT. CDR3 DNA sequence: TGTGCCTATACTAGCGGGATCCAAGAGACCCAGTACTTC. Translated, it gives CAYTSGIQETQYF.

The gene calls are TRBV29-1 and TRBJ2-7, with 11 nucleotides matching TRBD1. Germline assignment: CDR1 SQVTM and CDR2 ANQGSEA. The V segment lost 5 bases and the J segment 5 bases; nucleotides outside the gene matches: 5. The CDR3 is 13 amino acids. CDR3 nucleotides: TGCAGCGTTACGGGACAGGGGGTAAACGAGCAGTACTTC. It encodes CSVTGQGVNEQYF.

The chain uses TRBV4-3 and TRBJ1-2, with TRBD1 identical over 9 bases. V shed 4 bases and J 4 bases; nucleotides not matched to a gene: 13. The germline gives CDR1 LGHNA, CDR2 YSLEER. The CDR3 spans 17 residues. Written as DNA, the CDR3 is TGCGCCAGCAGCCGATCGGGACAGGGAGTAAATGTCTATGGCTACACCTTC. Translated, it gives CASSRSGQGVNVYGYTF.

The genes are TRBV29-1 and TRBJ1-1; TRBD1 might be the D (6 bases). The CDR3 spans 14 residues. Germline loops: CDR1 SQVTM, CDR2 ANQGSEA. V was shortened by 6 bases and J by 5 bases, with 19 bases between the two germline ends. The DNA for the CDR3 is TGCAGCGTCGTGGGGGGCAGGGTGGGGACTGAAGCTTTCTTT. Translating gives CSVVGGRVGTEAFF.

This clone was seen once. Written as DNA, the CDR3 is TGTGCCAGCAGCCCCCCCTTCGCCGCTGACTCCTACAATGAGCAGTTCTTC. Translated: CASSPPFAADSYNEQFF. V usage is TRBV13 and J usage is TRBJ2-1; D unresolved. V gave up 5 bases and J gave up 0 bases, with 17 bases separating them. The CDR3 has 17 residues. Germline V lookup: CDR1 PRHDT, CDR2 FYEKMQ (reference sequence). Drawing the rest from reference TRBV13 and TRBJ2-1, the complete variable domain is AAGVIQSPRHLIKEKRETATLKCYPIPRHDTVYWYQQGPGQDPQFLISFYEKMQSDKGSIPDRFSAQQFSDYHSELNMSSLELGDSALYFCASSPPFAADSYNEQFFGPGTRLTVL.

In this sample, this clone turned up many times. The rearrangement joins TRBV6-6 to TRBJ1-4; D remains unclear. The CDR3 loop spans 13 amino acids. Germline V gene sequence: CDR1 MNHNY, CDR2 SVGAGI (reference sequence). The V end was cut by 2 bases, the J end by 5 bases, with 6 bases between. As DNA, the CDR3 is TGTGCCAGCAGTTACCAATCGAATGAAAAACTGTTTTTT. The encoded protein is CASSYQSNEKLFF.

The chain links TRBV5-1 to TRBJ2-3; TRBD1 matches at 8 bases. The trim removed 5 bases at V and 2 bases at J, leaving 4 bases unmatched. The germline gives CDR1 SGHRS, CDR2 YFSETQ. The CDR3 has 14 residues. CDR3 sequence reads: CASSRDRSTDTQYF. The CDR3 DNA reads TGCGCCAGCAGTCGGGACAGGTCCACAGATACGCAGTATTTT.

The V gene is TRBV6-5, the J gene TRBJ1-1, with 7 nucleotides matching TRBD1. Germline CDR1 reads MNHEY; CDR2 reads SVGAGI. The V gene end was trimmed by 0 bases and the J gene end by 10 bases; junction bases not matched to a gene: 2. The CDR3 is made up of 12 amino acids. The CDR3 region has the DNA TGTGCCAGCAGTTACTCAGGGGGCGCAGCTTTCTTT. It codes for CASSYSGGAAFF.

The rearrangement joins TRBV6-5 to TRBJ1-1; D is undetermined. The CDR3 consists of 13 residues. Trimming removed 7 bases at V and 1 base at J, with 10 bases between. Germline CDR1 MNHEY, CDR2 SVGAGI. This CDR3 reads CASTPGGNTEAFF. CDR3 DNA: TGTGCCAGCACCCCGGGTGGGAACACTGAAGCTTTCTTT.

The V and J genes are TRBV4-3 and TRBJ1-6; D is uncertain. The CDR3 is 13 amino acids. Trimming took 0 bases from V and 10 from J, leaving 7 bases between them. Germline CDR1 is LGHNA and CDR2 is YSLEER. CDR3 DNA: TGCGCCAGCAGCCAAGATGAATCCTCACCCCTCCACTTT. The encoded protein is CASSQDESSPLHF.

The sample holds one count of this clone. The chain is built from TRBV7-9 and TRBJ2-1; 10 nucleotides match TRBD1. Germline trimming cut 5 bases from V and 5 bases from J; bases unmatched to any gene: 6. Germline V gene data show CDR1 as SEHNR and CDR2 as FQNEAQ (reference sequence). CDR3 size: 15 residues. This CDR3 reads CASSTGQGFDNEQFF. DNA of the CDR3: TGTGCCAGCAGCACGGGACAGGGGTTCGACAATGAGCAGTTCTTC.

The chain combines TRBV7-2 with TRBJ2-3; D is possibly TRBD2 (5 bases). Germline V gives CDR1 SGHTA, CDR2 FQGNSA. The CDR3 has 13 amino acids. V lost 5 bases and J lost 5, with 11 bases in between. CDR3 coding DNA: TGTGCCAGCAGCCTCGGGGATGGAGATACGCAGTATTTT. Amino acids: CASSLGDGDTQYF.

This clone was counted between two and nine times. The chain recombines TRBV29-1 with TRBJ2-5, with 7 bases lining up with TRBD1. This CDR3 has 12 amino acids. The V segment lost 7 bases and the J segment 5 bases; nucleotides outside the gene matches: 7. Germline assignment: CDR1 SQVTM and CDR2 ANQGSEA. In nucleotides, the CDR3 is TGCAGCGCTCTGACAGGGTATGAGACCCAGTACTTC. Its protein is CSALTGYETQYF.

The rearrangement uses TRBV30 and TRBJ2-7; no firm D call. The V gene lost 1 base and the J gene lost 6 bases, with 10 bases spanning the gap. There are 12 residues in the CDR3. CDR1 is GTSNPN, CDR2 SVGIG, per germline (reference sequence). CDR3 in amino acids: CAWSDIRAEQYF. In DNA form, the CDR3 reads TGTGCCTGGAGTGACATCCGGGCCGAGCAGTACTTC.